This entry concerns a single T cell receptor (beta chain). Its antigen is unknown. The sample originates from a study of cytomegalovirus exposure and HLA in healthy donors. The PCR used 60 Vbeta and 13 Jbeta primers. Repertoires were generated with immunoSEQ multiplex PCR, while TCRdb's copy carries only in-frame clones and drops some. Here the sample spans roughly 120,000 clones, around 78% being singletons. The study's findings and limits: As was reported, the classifier diagnosed cytomegalovirus status with high specificity and sensitivity. The study flagged approximately 180 TCR beta chains as cytomegalovirus-associated.

The sample taken for sequencing was PBMCs. This sequence originates from a woman in her 30s in good health and CMV-seropositive.

CDR3: CASYKGGAAGYTF. CDR3 nucleotides: TGCGCCAGCTATAAGGGCGGGGCGGCTGGCTACACCTTC. The V and J genes are TRBV23-1 and TRBJ1-2, with D possibly being TRBD1 (5 bases). TRBV23-1 is assigned to the ORF class and has an uncertain function. The CDR3 spans 13 residues. V lost 8 bases to trimming and J lost 7 bases, with 17 bases between them.